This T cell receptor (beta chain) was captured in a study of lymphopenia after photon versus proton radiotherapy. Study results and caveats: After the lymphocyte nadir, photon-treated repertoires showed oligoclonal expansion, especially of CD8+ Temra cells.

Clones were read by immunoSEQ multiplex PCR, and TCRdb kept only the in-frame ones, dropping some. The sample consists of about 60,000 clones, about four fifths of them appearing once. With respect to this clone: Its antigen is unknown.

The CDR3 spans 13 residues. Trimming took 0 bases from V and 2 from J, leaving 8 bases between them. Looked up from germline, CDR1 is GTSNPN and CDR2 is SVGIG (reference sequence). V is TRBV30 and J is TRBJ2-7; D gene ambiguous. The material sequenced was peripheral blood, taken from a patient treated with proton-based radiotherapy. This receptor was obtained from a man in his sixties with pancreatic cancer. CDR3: CAWSVNGPYEQYF. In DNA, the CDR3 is TGTGCCTGGAGTGTCAACGGGCCCTACGAGCAGTACTTC.